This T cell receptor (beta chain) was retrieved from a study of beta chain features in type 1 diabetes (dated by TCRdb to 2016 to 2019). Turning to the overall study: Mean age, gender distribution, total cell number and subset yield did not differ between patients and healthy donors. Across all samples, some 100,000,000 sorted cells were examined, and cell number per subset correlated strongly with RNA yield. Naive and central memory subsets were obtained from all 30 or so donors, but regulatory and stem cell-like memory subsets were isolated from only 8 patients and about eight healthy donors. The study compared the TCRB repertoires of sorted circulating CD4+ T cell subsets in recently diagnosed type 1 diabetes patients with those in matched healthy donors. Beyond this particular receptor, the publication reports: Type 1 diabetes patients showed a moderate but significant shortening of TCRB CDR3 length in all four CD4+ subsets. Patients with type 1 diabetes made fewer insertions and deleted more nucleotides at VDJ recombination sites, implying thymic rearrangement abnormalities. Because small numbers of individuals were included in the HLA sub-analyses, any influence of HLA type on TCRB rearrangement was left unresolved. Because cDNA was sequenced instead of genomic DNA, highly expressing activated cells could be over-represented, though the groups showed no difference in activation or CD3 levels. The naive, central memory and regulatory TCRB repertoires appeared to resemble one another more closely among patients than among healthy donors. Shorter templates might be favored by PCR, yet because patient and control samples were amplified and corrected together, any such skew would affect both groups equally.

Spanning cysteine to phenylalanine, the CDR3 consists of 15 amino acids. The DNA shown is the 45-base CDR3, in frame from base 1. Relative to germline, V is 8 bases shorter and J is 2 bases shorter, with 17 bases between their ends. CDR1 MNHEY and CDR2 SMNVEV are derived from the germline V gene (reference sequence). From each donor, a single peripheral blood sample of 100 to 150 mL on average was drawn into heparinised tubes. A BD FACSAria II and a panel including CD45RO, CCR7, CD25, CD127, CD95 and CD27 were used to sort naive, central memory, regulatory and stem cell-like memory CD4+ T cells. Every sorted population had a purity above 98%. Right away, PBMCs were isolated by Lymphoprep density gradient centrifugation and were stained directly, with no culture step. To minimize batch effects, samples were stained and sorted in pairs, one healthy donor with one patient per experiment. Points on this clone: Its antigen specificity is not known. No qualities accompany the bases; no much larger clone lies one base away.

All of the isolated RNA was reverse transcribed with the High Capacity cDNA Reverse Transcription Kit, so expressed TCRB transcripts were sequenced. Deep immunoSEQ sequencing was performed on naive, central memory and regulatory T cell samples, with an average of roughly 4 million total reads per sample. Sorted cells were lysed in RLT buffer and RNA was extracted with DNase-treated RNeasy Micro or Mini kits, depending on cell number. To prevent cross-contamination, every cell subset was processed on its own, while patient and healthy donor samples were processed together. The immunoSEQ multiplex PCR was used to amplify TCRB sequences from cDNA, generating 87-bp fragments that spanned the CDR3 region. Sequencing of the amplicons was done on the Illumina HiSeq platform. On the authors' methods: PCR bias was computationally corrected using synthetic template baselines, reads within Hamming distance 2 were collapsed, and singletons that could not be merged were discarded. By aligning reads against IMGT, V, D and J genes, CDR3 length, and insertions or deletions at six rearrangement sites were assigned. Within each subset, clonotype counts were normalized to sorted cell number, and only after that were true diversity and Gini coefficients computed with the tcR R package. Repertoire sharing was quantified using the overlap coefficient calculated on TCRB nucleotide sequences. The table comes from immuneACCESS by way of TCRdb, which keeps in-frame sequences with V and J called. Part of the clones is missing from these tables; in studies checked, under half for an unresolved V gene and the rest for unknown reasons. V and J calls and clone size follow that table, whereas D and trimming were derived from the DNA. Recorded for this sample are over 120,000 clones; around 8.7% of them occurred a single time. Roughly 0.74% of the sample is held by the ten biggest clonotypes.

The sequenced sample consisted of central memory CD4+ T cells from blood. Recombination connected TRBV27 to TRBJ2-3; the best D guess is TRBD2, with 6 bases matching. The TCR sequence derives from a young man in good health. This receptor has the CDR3 CASGDLGGVTDTQYF. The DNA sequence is TGTGCCAGCGGCGACCTGGGCGGGGTCACAGATACGCAGTATTTT.